This paragraph covers one T cell receptor beta chain sequence. Its recognized antigen is unknown. Base qualities are not at hand, and no much larger clone is one base apart. TCRbeta CDR3 regions were amplified from genomic DNA by means of the immunoSEQ Assay, a bias-controlled multiplex PCR. The study's own analysis went as follows. The number of nucleated cells in each sample was estimated by amplification of reference gene primers within the assay. To quantify the absolute abundance of each unique TCRbeta CDR3 rearrangement, sequence reads were collapsed and filtered. For each sample, productive Simpson clonality was calculated as the square root of Simpson's diversity index over productive rearrangements. Held by TCRdb, this immuneACCESS table contains in-frame sequences only and omits some clones. Under half of the omission traces to an unresolved V gene where checked; the cause of the rest is unknown. V and J calls and clone size follow that table, whereas D and trimming were derived from the DNA. The sample includes 260,000 or so clones, with roughly 82% observed a single time. The top ten clonotypes cover 4.7% of the sample.

The data were taken from a study of blood T cell repertoires in COVID-19 (dated by TCRdb to about 2020). For the study in its entirety: Samples from collaborators originated in the United States, Italy and Spain and spanned both the acute and convalescent phases of COVID-19. The prospective study material was composed of cDNA or gDNA derived from T cells, B-cell-depleted T cells, or PBMCs. A de-identified subject ID, COVID-19 status, age in years and sex were almost always included in the sample metadata. The repertoires were released in a freely available public database meant as a resource for research on the immune response to SARS-CoV-2. Where HLA class I and class II types were available, the types were taken from metadata supplied by the sample provider, not from assay-based typing. Samples came from the ongoing ImmuneRACE study (first 160 participants) plus 1,254 subjects from 6 global collaborators. Subjects who had been exposed to COVID-19, were actively infected with it, or had recovered from it provided the deeply sampled blood TCRbeta repertoires that made up the dataset. Study-wide conclusions, independent of this receptor: The amount of clinical and demographic metadata varied by source and participant and was provided uncurated.

According to the germline V gene, CDR1 reads MDHEN and CDR2 reads SYDVKM. V has 2 bases trimmed and J has 7 bases trimmed; junction bases matching no gene number 4. The CDR3 starts with the cysteine, ends with the phenylalanine, and has 13 residues. Only the CDR3 region is kept as DNA, spanning 39 bases read in frame from base 1. Collaborating institutions collected whole blood in K2EDTA tubes following their own protocols. For TCRbeta analysis, collaborator samples were shipped as frozen whole blood, as isolated PBMCs, or as DNA extracted from either sample type. The source material was peripheral blood. This clonotype was obtained from an older woman with acute or convalescent COVID-19. The receptor chain draws on TRBV28 and TRBJ1-2, with 7 middle bases fitting TRBD1. In nucleotide form, the sequence is TGTGCCAGCAGTTTAGGACAGGCGCTTGGCTACACCTTC. Translated, this is CASSLGQALGYTF.